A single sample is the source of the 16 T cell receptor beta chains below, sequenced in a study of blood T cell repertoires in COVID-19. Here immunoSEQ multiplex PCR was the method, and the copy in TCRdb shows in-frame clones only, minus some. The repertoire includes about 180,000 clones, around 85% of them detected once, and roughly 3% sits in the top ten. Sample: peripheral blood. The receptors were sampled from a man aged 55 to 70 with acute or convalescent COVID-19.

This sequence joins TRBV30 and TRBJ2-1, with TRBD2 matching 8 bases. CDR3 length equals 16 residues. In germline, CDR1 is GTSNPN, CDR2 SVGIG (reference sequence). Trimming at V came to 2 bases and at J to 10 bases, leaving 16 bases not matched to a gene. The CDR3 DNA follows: TGTGCCTGGAGTCCGATAGCGGGGCCCAGAGGCGTAGAGCAGTTCTTC. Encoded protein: CAWSPIAGPRGVEQFF.

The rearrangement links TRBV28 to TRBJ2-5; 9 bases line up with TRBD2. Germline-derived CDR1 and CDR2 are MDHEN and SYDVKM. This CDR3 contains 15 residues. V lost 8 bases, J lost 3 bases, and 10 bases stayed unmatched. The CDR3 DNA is TGTGCCAGCTCTGGGTTTGCGGGAGGGAAAGAGACCCAGTACTTC. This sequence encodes CASSGFAGGKETQYF.

The CDR3 protein is CASNHRGLTEAFF. The DNA of the CDR3 is TGTGCCAGCAATCACAGGGGGCTCACTGAAGCTTTCTTT. The J gene is TRBJ1-1, the V gene TRBV28; 9 nucleotides align to TRBD1. With 7 bases clipped from V and 4 bases from J, the junction kept 4 bases outside the gene matches. The length of the CDR3 is 13 residues. Germline V gene lookup returns CDR1 MDHEN and CDR2 SYDVKM.

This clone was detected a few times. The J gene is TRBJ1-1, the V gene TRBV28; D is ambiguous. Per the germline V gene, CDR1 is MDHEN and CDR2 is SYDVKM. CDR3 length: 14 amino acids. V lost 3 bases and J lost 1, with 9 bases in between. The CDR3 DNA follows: TGTGCCAGCAGTTTTGGCGGGAGGAACACTGAAGCTTTCTTT. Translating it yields CASSFGGRNTEAFF.

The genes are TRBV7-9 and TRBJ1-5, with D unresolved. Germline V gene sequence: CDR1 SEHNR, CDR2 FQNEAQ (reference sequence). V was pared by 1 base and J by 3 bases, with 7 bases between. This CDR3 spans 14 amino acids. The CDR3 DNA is TGTGCCAGCAGCTTAGAAGCGATCAATCAGCCCCAGCATTTT. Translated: CASSLEAINQPQHF.

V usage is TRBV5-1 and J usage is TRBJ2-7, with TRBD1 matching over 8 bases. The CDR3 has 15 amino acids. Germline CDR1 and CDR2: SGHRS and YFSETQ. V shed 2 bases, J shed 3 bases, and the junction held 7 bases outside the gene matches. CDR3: CASSFRTGTGYEQYF. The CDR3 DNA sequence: TGCGCCAGCAGCTTCCGGACAGGGACGGGCTACGAGCAGTACTTC.

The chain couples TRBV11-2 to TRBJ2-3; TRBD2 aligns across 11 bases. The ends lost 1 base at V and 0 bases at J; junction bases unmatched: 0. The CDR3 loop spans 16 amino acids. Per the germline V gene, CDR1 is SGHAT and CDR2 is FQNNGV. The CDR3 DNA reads TGTGCCAGCAGCTTAGGGACTAGCGGGAGCACAGATACGCAGTATTTT. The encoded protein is CASSLGTSGSTDTQYF. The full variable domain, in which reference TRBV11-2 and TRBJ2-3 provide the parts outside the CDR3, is EAGVAQSPRYKIIEKRQSVAFWCNPISGHATLYWYQQILGQGPKLLIQFQNNGVVDDSQLPKDRFSAERLKGVDSTLKIQPAKLEDSAVYLCASSLGTSGSTDTQYFGPGTRLTVL.

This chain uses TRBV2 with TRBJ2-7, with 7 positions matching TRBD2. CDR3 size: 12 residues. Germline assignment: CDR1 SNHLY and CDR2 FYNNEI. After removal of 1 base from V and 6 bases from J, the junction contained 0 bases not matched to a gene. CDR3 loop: CASSEGEGEQYF. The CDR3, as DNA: TGTGCCAGCAGTGAAGGGGAGGGCGAGCAGTACTTC.

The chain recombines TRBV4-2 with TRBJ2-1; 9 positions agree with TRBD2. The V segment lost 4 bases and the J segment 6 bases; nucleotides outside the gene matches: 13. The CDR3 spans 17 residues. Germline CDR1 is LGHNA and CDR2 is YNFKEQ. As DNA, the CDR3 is TGTGCCAGCAGCCGGAAGACTAGCGGAGACCCCTCCAATGAGCAGTTCTTC. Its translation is CASSRKTSGDPSNEQFF.

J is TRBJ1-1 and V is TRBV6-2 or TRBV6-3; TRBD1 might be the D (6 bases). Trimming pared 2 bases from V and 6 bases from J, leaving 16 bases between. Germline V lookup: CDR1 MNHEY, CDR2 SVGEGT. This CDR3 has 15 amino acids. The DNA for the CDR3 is TGTGCCAGCAGTTACACCCAGGGGATAAGCGCTGAAGCTTTCTTT. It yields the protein CASSYTQGISAEAFF.

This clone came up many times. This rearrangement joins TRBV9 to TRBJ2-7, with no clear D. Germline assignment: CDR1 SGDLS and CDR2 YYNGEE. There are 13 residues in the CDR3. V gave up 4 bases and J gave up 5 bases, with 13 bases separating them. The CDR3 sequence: CASSRRSTDEQYF. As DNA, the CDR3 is TGTGCCAGCAGCCGCCGGAGTACGGACGAGCAGTACTTC.

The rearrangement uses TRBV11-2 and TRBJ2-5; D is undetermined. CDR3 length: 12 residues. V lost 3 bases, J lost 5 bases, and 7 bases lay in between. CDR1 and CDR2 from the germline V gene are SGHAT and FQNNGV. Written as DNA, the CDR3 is TGTGCCAGCAGCTTGGCATGGGAGACCCAGTACTTC. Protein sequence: CASSLAWETQYF.

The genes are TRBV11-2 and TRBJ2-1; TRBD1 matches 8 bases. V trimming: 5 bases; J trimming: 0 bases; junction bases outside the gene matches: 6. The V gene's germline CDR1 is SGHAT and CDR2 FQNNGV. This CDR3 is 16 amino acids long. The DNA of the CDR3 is TGTGCCAGCAGCCGGGACAGGACGAGCTCCTACAATGAGCAGTTCTTC. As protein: CASSRDRTSSYNEQFF.

CDR3 bases: TGCAGCGCCGGACAACTCAAAAACATTCAGTACTTC. Translated: CSAGQLKNIQYF. The chain uses TRBV29-1 and TRBJ2-4; D is perhaps TRBD1 (5 bases). This CDR3 spans 12 amino acids. The germline V and J ends were trimmed by 7 bases and 3 bases, with 10 bases remaining between them. Germline loops: CDR1 SQVTM, CDR2 ANQGSEA.

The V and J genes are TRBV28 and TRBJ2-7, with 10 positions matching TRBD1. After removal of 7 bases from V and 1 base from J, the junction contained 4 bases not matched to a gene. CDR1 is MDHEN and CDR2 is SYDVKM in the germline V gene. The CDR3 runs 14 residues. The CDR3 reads CASIRDRGSYEQYF. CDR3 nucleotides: TGTGCCAGCATTCGGGACAGGGGATCCTACGAGCAGTACTTC.

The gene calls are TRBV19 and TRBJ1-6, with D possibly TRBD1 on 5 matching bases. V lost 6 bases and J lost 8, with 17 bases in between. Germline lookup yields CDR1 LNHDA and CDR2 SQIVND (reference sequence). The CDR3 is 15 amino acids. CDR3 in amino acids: CASSSRDFQHSPLHF. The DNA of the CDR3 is TGTGCCAGTAGCAGTCGGGACTTTCAGCATTCACCCCTCCACTTT.